Following are 10 T cell receptor beta chains from one sample sequenced in a study of shared clonotypes between healthy human individuals. The assay was immunoSEQ multiplex PCR, and TCRdb's table has in-frame clones only and misses some. In the table there are some 2,100,000 clones, 85% to 95% of which are singletons. CD45RO negativity and positive selection for CCR7 defined naive CD8 cells, a population that excluded terminally differentiated effector memory CD45RA+ cells. The sequenced sample consisted of naive CD8+ T cells from PBMCs. Receptors originate from a man between 18 and 29 years old in good health. Some clones in this sample may be carry-over from other donors' samples.

The chain uses TRBV29-1 and TRBJ1-2; no clear D. This CDR3 is 12 amino acids long. The germline V gene encodes CDR1 SQVTM and CDR2 ANQGSEA. Deletions cut 3 bases from V and 8 bases from J, with 13 bases between. The CDR3 here is CSVEDSLGGYTF. CDR3 nucleotides: TGCAGCGTTGAGGACTCACTGGGAGGCTACACCTTC.

This clone was observed a handful of times. The J gene is TRBJ1-2, the V gene TRBV2, with D possibly TRBD1 on 5 matching bases. Germline CDR1 and CDR2: SNHLY and FYNNEI. The CDR3 runs 15 residues. V shed 0 bases and J shed 7 bases, with 15 bases lying between them. CDR3 sequence: CASSEARAGWRGYTF. CDR3 coding DNA: TGTGCCAGCAGTGAAGCGAGGGCAGGGTGGCGTGGCTACACCTTC.

The genes are TRBV27 and TRBJ2-7; TRBD1 aligns across 8 bases. CDR3 length: 16 residues. CDR1 and CDR2 from the germline V gene are MNHEY and SMNVEV (reference sequence). V trimming: 6 bases; J trimming: 7 bases; junction bases outside the gene matches: 17. Written as DNA, the CDR3 is TGTGCCAGCAGACCCGACCTAAGACAGGGGCTGGGAGAGCAGTACTTC. It translates to CASRPDLRQGLGEQYF.

The chain has TRBV5-6 and TRBJ1-1, with D possibly being TRBD1 (5 bases). CDR3 length equals 16 residues. The germline V gene has CDR1 SGHDT and CDR2 YYEEEE. V lost 2 bases and J 4 bases, leaving 18 bases between the germline ends. The CDR3 nucleotides read TGTGCCAGCAGCTTATTTAGTCAGGGAGGTTTCACTGAAGCTTTCTTT. Its translation: CASSLFSQGGFTEAFF. The whole variable domain, filled in from reference TRBV5-6 and TRBJ1-1, reads DAGVTQSPTHLIKTRGQQVTLRCSPKSGHDTVSWYQQALGQGPQFIFQYYEEEERQRGNFPDRFSGHQFPNYSSELNVNALLLGDSALYLCASSLFSQGGFTEAFFGQGTRLTVV.

CDR3 amino acids: CATSGTGTYGYTF. CDR3 nucleotide sequence: TGTGCCACCAGCGGAACAGGGACCTATGGCTACACCTTC. The chain employs TRBV15 and TRBJ1-2, with TRBD1 as a possible D gene (6 bases). V lost 5 bases, J lost 4 bases, and 11 bases lay in between. Germline V lookup: CDR1 LNHNV, CDR2 YYDKDF (reference sequence). The CDR3 consists of 13 residues.

CDR3 in amino acids: CASIPGTGGNEQFF. The CDR3 DNA reads as TGCGCCAGCATTCCCGGGACAGGGGGGAATGAGCAGTTCTTC. This chain joins TRBV10-2 and TRBJ2-1, with 11 nucleotides matching TRBD1. Per the germline V gene, CDR1 is WSHSY and CDR2 is SAAADI. CDR3 length: 14 amino acids. V was clipped by 7 bases and J by 7 bases; unmatched bases: 6.

The chain carries TRBV28 and TRBJ2-1, with 11 bases lining up with TRBD2. From germline, CDR1 is MDHEN and CDR2 SYDVKM. The junction had 6 bases not matched to a gene; V was cut back by 1 base and J by 7 bases. This CDR3 region has 16 residues. The CDR3 here is CASSLSTSGSSNEQFF. The CDR3 DNA sequence: TGTGCCAGCAGTTTATCTACTAGCGGGAGTTCGAATGAGCAGTTCTTC. Using reference TRBV28 and TRBJ2-1 for the parts outside the CDR3, the full variable domain is DVKVTQSSRYLVKRTGEKVFLECVQDMDHENMFWYRQDPGLGLRLIYFSYDVKMKEKGDIPEGYSVSREKKERFSLILESASTNQTSMYLCASSLSTSGSSNEQFFGPGTRLTVL.

The chain combines TRBV28 with TRBJ2-3; a possible D gene is TRBD2 (5 bases). Trimming stripped 7 bases from V and 3 bases from J, with 23 bases between. This CDR3 comprises 17 residues. Germline V gene lookup returns CDR1 MDHEN and CDR2 SYDVKM. For the CDR3, the DNA is TGTGCCAGCAAGGCCCAATTATTGATTCGCGGGACAGATACGCAGTATTTT. It yields the protein CASKAQLLIRGTDTQYF.

The chain links TRBV11-2 to TRBJ2-7; the match to TRBD2 covers 9 bases. The length of the CDR3 is 14 residues. Germline V gene sequence: CDR1 SGHAT, CDR2 FQNNGV. After removal of 3 bases from V and 3 bases from J, the junction contained 3 bases not matched to a gene. CDR3 residues: CASSFQREVYEQYF. CDR3 DNA: TGTGCCAGCAGCTTTCAGCGGGAGGTCTACGAGCAGTACTTC.

CDR3 DNA: TGTGCCAGCAGCACGGGACAGGGGTTAATTTACGAGCAGTACTTC. Translated: CASSTGQGLIYEQYF. J is TRBJ2-7 and V is TRBV9, with 10 bases that match TRBD1. The germline V gene encodes CDR1 SGDLS and CDR2 YYNGEE. This CDR3 comprises 15 residues. V lost 4 bases to trimming and J lost 4 bases; unmatched junction nucleotides: 8.